These T cell receptor beta chains were read from a single sample in a study of T cells in Graves' hyperthyroidism and ophthalmopathy. MiXCR was run by TCRdb on the multiplex PCR reads, yielding one entry per CDR3 protein. This table has around 620,000 distinct CDR3 sequences, more than 45% appearing once. Input material: peripheral blood or thyroid tissue (not recorded which). All receptors come from an adult woman with Graves' disease, either hyperthyroidism or ophthalmopathy (not recorded which). The CDR3 runs from the conserved cysteine through the conserved F or W. A D gene is named only where the DNA matches it firmly. Clone size is given for some rows only: seen once, a few or many times, or a class if the clone is expanded.

j_call v_call d_call clone_size cdr3_aa cdr3_nt
TRBJ2-3 TRBV15 . . CATSRDPTPGKYF TGTGCCACCAGCAGAGATCCGACCCCCGGGAAGTATTTT
TRBJ2-5 TRBV10-3 TRBD1 . CATGTGGSKTQYF TGTGCCACCGGGACAGGGGGCAGTAAGACCCAGTACTTC
TRBJ1-2 TRBV7-2 . . CASSQRTTVNYGYTF TGTGCCAGCAGCCAACGGACTACGGTGAACTATGGCTACACCTTC
TRBJ2-6 TRBV20-1 TRBD1 many CSAGPTGANSGANVLTF TGCAGTGCTGGACCGACAGGGGCAAACTCTGGGGCCAACGTCCTGACTTTC
TRBJ1-5 TRBV7-8 . once CASSLGTFNQPQHF TGTGCCAGCAGCCTCGGGACATTTAATCAGCCCCAGCATTTT
TRBJ2-1 TRBV29-1 TRBD2 . CSVVTSGIYNEQFF TGCAGCGTTGTGACTAGCGGGATCTACAATGAGCAGTTCTTC
TRBJ2-7 TRBV5-1 . many CASSIIADSSYEQYF TGCGCCAGCAGCATAATAGCGGATAGCTCCTACGAGCAGTACTTC
TRBJ1-5 TRBV16 . few CASSQTYNQPQHF TGTGCCAGCAGCCAAACTTACAATCAGCCCCAGCATTTT
TRBJ1-5 TRBV19 . many CASTLTGQPQHF TGTGCCAGTACCCTTACAGGGCAGCCCCAGCATTTT
TRBJ2-5 TRBV7-9 . many CASSRLGIQTQYF TGTGCCAGCAGCCGATTGGGCATCCAGACCCAGTACTTC
TRBJ1-2 TRBV5-1 . many CASSSATGTNYGYTF TGCGCCAGCAGCTCAGCGACAGGAACTAACTATGGCTACACCTTC
TRBJ2-5 TRBV7-9 . . CASLLYTLAGMAGETQYF TGTGCCAGCCTTTTATATACGCTGGCAGGGATGGCGGGCGAGACCCAGTACTTC
TRBJ1-2 TRBV2 . few CASSERRVDGYTF TGTGCCAGCAGTGAAAGGAGGGTGGATGGCTACACCTTC
TRBJ1-6 TRBV20-1 . . CSVEALHF TGCAGTGTTGAGGCCCTCCACTTT
TRBJ2-5 TRBV7-9 . many CASRTTIVETQYF TGTGCCAGCAGGACGACGATTGTGGAGACCCAGTACTTC
TRBJ1-3 TRBV18 . . CASSPSAGNTIYF TGTGCCAGCTCACCATCTGCTGGAAACACCATATATTTT
TRBJ1-4 TRBV2 TRBD1 many CASQQGLGEKLFF TGTGCCAGCCAACAGGGGCTGGGTGAAAAACTGTTTTTT